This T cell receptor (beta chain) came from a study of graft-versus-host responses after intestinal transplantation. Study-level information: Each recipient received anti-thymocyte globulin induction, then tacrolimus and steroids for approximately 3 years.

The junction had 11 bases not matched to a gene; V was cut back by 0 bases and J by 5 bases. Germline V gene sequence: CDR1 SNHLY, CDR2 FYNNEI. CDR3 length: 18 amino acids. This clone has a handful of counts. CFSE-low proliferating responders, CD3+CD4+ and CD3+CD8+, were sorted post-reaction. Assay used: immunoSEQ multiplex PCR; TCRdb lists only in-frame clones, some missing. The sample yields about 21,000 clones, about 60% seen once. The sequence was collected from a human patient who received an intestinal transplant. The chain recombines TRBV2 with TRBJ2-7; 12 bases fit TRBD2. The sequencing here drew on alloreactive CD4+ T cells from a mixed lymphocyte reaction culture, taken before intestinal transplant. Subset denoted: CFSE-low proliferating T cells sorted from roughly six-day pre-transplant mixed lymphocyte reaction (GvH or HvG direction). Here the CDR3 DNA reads TGTGCCAGCAGTGAAGCGCCCCCGGGACTAGCGGGTAGTGACGAGCAGTACTTC. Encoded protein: CASSEAPPGLAGSDEQYF.